These 15 T cell receptor beta chains originate from one sample sequenced in a study of blood T cell repertoires in COVID-19. Profiled with immunoSEQ multiplex PCR; TCRdb holds only in-frame clones, not every one. Of 200,000 or so clones listed, about 80% are singletons. Sequenced input: PBMCs or T cells enriched from blood (not recorded which). All receptors derive from a man aged 35 to 55 who had recovered from COVID-19.

The chain employs TRBV6-5 and TRBJ2-7, with TRBD2 as a possible D gene (6 bases). The CDR3 consists of 14 residues. Trimming shortened V by 5 bases and J by 0 bases, and 11 bases separated the two germline ends. Per the germline V gene, CDR1 is MNHEY and CDR2 is SVGAGI. This chain's CDR3 is CASSREYNSYEQYF. CDR3 sequence (DNA): TGTGCCAGCAGTCGGGAGTATAACTCCTACGAGCAGTACTTC.

The chain is built from TRBV5-4 and TRBJ1-5; 10 bases match TRBD1. The CDR3 has 17 residues. Per germline, CDR1 SGHNT and CDR2 YYREEE (reference sequence). Germline trimming cut 0 bases from V and 5 bases from J; bases unmatched to any gene: 8. Here the CDR3 DNA reads TGTGCCAGCAGCTTGGGGAGGGACAGGGGATGGGATCAGCCCCAGCATTTT. Amino acid sequence: CASSLGRDRGWDQPQHF.

The rearrangement links TRBV6-2 or TRBV6-3 to TRBJ2-6; 12 bases align to TRBD2. Germline CDR1 MNHEY, CDR2 SVGEGT. J gave up 0 bases and V 0 bases, and 3 bases lay outside the gene matches. The CDR3 is 19 amino acids. In DNA, the CDR3 is TGTGCCAGCAGTTACTCTCCACTAGCGGGGGGCTCTGGGGCCAACGTCCTGACTTTC. It encodes CASSYSPLAGGSGANVLTF.

The V call is TRBV7-2, the J call TRBJ2-3; TRBD2 matches 8 bases. The germline gives CDR1 SGHTA, CDR2 FQGNSA. With 5 bases clipped from V and 2 bases from J, the junction kept 9 bases outside the gene matches. The CDR3 spans 16 residues. CDR3 in amino acids: CASSPREGQLTDTQYF. The CDR3 DNA sequence: TGTGCCAGCAGCCCCCGGGAGGGACAACTCACAGATACGCAGTATTTT.

The genes are TRBV29-1 and TRBJ1-3; TRBD1 agrees at 7 bases. This CDR3 spans 14 amino acids. Trimming cost V 6 bases and J 0 bases; bases outside gene matches: 5. Germline loops: CDR1 SQVTM, CDR2 ANQGSEA. The CDR3 here is CSVYRGDSGNTIYF. In DNA, the CDR3 is TGCAGCGTCTACAGGGGAGACTCTGGAAACACCATATATTTT.

The CDR3 DNA follows: TGTGCCACCAGCGGACGGACATCGAACCCCACGACGGCTTTCTTT. This gives the protein CATSGRTSNPTTAFF. The chain joins TRBV15 to TRBJ1-1, with D possibly matching TRBD1 (5 bases). This CDR3 is 15 amino acids long. Per the germline V gene, CDR1 is LNHNV and CDR2 is YYDKDF (reference sequence). Trimming took off 5 bases at V and 11 bases at J, with 24 bases between the two ends.

The chain combines TRBV5-6 with TRBJ1-2, with TRBD1 matching over 10 bases. Germline V lookup: CDR1 SGHDT, CDR2 YYEEEE. The CDR3 runs to 16 residues. The junction had 5 bases not matched to a gene; V was cut back by 1 base and J by 2 bases. The CDR3 region is CASSLPGQGINYGYTF. The DNA of the CDR3 is TGTGCCAGCAGCTTGCCGGGACAGGGGATCAACTATGGCTACACCTTC.

This clone occurred once. J is TRBJ1-6 and V is TRBV2; 7 bases fit TRBD1. CDR3 size: 14 residues. The V gene's germline CDR1 is SNHLY and CDR2 FYNNEI. V lost 6 bases and J lost 8; bases outside the gene matches: 7. The CDR3 region has the DNA TGTGCCAGCAGCGGGACAGTCAGTCATTCACCCCTCCACTTT. As protein: CASSGTVSHSPLHF.

CDR3 sequence reads: CASDPTEEDQETQYF. The CDR3 DNA reads as TGTGCTAGTGATCCCACGGAGGAAGACCAAGAGACCCAGTACTTC. This chain uses TRBV12-5 with TRBJ2-5, with a weak D call TRBD2 (5 bases). CDR3 length: 15 residues. Trimming removed 7 bases at V and 0 bases at J, with 15 bases between. CDR1 LGHNT and CDR2 FRNRAP come from the germline V gene.

The J gene is TRBJ1-5, the V gene TRBV6-1; D is ambiguous. The CDR3 spans 13 residues. From germline, CDR1 is MNHNS and CDR2 SASEGT. V was cut by 2 bases and J by 5 bases, with 7 bases left in between. The CDR3 region is CASSENPYQPQHF. The CDR3 DNA reads as TGTGCCAGCAGTGAAAATCCTTATCAGCCCCAGCATTTT.

The count of this clone is one. This chain joins TRBV6-5 and TRBJ1-2; perhaps TRBD1 as D (5 bases). The V and J ends lost 5 bases and 4 bases respectively, with 14 bases between them. The CDR3 totals 14 residues. Germline loops: CDR1 MNHEY, CDR2 SVGAGI. The CDR3 nucleotides are TGTGCCAGCAGTATTGACAGAAACCTCTATGGCTACACCTTC. The encoded protein is CASSIDRNLYGYTF.

The CDR3 region is CASSQDRGRSTEAFF. CDR3 nucleotides: TGTGCCAGCAGCCAAGACAGGGGGCGAAGCACTGAAGCTTTCTTT. The genes are TRBV4-2 and TRBJ1-1; TRBD1 matches at 8 bases. Per the germline V gene, CDR1 is LGHNA and CDR2 is YNFKEQ. The CDR3 has 15 amino acids. V gave up 0 bases and J gave up 4 bases; unmatched junction bases: 4.

The genes are TRBV6-2 or TRBV6-3 and TRBJ1-2; D gene unclear. V gave up 4 bases and J gave up 8 bases, with 17 bases separating them. Germline loops: CDR1 MNHEY, CDR2 SVGEGT. The CDR3 loop spans 14 amino acids. The CDR3 DNA is TGTGCCAGCAGTTTCTATGGAGAACGTATGGGCTACACCTTC. Protein sequence: CASSFYGERMGYTF.

V gene TRBV27 combines with J gene TRBJ2-4; D gene uncertain. The V gene's germline CDR1 is MNHEY and CDR2 SMNVEV (reference sequence). V gave up 4 bases and J gave up 0 bases, with 4 bases separating them. The CDR3 loop spans 13 amino acids. For the CDR3, the DNA is TGTGCCAGCAGTTCATTAGCCAAAAACATTCAGTACTTC. Its translation: CASSSLAKNIQYF.

The gene calls are TRBV10-3 and TRBJ1-3; TRBD1 agrees at 7 bases. V was pared by 9 bases and J by 2 bases, with 4 bases of the junction left unmatched. Germline-derived CDR1 and CDR2 are ENHRY and SYGVKD. CDR3 length: 13 residues. The CDR3: CAMIGTAGNTIYF. The CDR3 DNA reads TGTGCCATGATCGGGACAGCTGGAAACACCATATATTTT.